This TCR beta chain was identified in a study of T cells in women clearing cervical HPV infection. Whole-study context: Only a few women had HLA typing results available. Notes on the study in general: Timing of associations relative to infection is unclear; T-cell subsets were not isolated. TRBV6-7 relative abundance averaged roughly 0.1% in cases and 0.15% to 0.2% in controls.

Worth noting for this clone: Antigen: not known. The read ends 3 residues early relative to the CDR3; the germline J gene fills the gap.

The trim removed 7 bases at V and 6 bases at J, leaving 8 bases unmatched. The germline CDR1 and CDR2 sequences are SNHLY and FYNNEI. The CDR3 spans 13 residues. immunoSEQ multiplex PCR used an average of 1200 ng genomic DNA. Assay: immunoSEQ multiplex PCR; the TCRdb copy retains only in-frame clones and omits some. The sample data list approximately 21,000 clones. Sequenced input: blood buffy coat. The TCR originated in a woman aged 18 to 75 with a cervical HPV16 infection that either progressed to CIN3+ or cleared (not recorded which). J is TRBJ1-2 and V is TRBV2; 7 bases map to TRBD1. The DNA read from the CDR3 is TGTGCCAGCATCGTTGACAGGGTCGATGGC. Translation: CASIVDRVDG. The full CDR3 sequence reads CASIVDRVDGYTF.